A selection of T cell receptor beta chains follows, all from one sample in a study of CD8+ T cells in alopecia areata. TCRdb keeps only in-frame clones here, not all; method: immunoSEQ multiplex PCR. The repertoire holds 60,000 to 85,000 clones, with approximately 70% as singletons. The material sequenced was CD8+ T cells sorted from blood, taken at week 24, from a patient treated with tofacitinib. The origin of the receptors is a human donor with alopecia areata. CDR3s include the opening cysteine and the closing phenylalanine or tryptophan. The order of the fields is V gene, J gene, D gene, clone size, CDR3 protein, CDR3 DNA. D genes are given only for firm matches. Size values are once, few and many counts, or a class for expanded clones, and some rows have none.

v_gene: TRBV11-1; j_gene: TRBJ2-3; d_gene: -; abundance: -; CDR3aa: CASSPAPADTQYF; CDR3nt: TGTGCCAGCAGCCCTGCCCCGGCAGATACGCAGTATTTT
v_gene: TRBV29-1; j_gene: TRBJ2-7; d_gene: -; abundance: -; CDR3aa: CSVESQGIYEQYF; CDR3nt: TGCAGCGTTGAGAGTCAGGGCATATACGAGCAGTACTTC
v_gene: TRBV5-6; j_gene: TRBJ2-7; d_gene: TRBD1; abundance: -; CDR3aa: CASSWGTGQHEQYF; CDR3nt: TGTGCCAGCAGCTGGGGGACAGGGCAACACGAGCAGTACTTC
v_gene: TRBV27; j_gene: TRBJ2-7; d_gene: TRBD2; abundance: -; CDR3aa: CASMVSAGPYEQYF; CDR3nt: TGTGCCAGCATGGTATCAGCGGGACCCTACGAGCAGTACTTC
v_gene: TRBV7-9; j_gene: TRBJ2-5; d_gene: -; abundance: -; CDR3aa: CASSPPGYGTQYF; CDR3nt: TGTGCCAGCAGCCCTCCGGGGTATGGGACCCAGTACTTC
v_gene: TRBV5-6; j_gene: TRBJ2-7; d_gene: -; abundance: -; CDR3aa: CASSLAAYEQYF; CDR3nt: TGTGCCAGCAGCTTGGCAGCTTACGAGCAGTACTTC
v_gene: TRBV4-1; j_gene: TRBJ1-1; d_gene: -; abundance: few; CDR3aa: CASSQVGDTEAFF; CDR3nt: TGCGCCAGCAGCCAAGTTGGGGACACTGAAGCTTTCTTT
v_gene: TRBV5-1; j_gene: TRBJ2-5; d_gene: TRBD2; abundance: -; CDR3aa: CASSLGGLAYQETQYF; CDR3nt: TGCGCCAGCAGCTTGGGCGGACTAGCGTACCAAGAGACCCAGTACTTC
v_gene: TRBV4-1; j_gene: TRBJ1-1; d_gene: -; abundance: -; CDR3aa: CASSPNTGTVNTEAFF; CDR3nt: TGCGCCAGCAGCCCCAACACCGGGACGGTGAACACTGAAGCTTTCTTT
v_gene: TRBV29-1; j_gene: TRBJ2-1; d_gene: -; abundance: -; CDR3aa: CSVEFSGGNEQFF; CDR3nt: TGCAGCGTTGAATTCTCCGGGGGCAATGAGCAGTTCTTC
v_gene: TRBV27; j_gene: TRBJ2-3; d_gene: TRBD1; abundance: -; CDR3aa: CASSGAAGGATDTQYF; CDR3nt: TGTGCCAGCAGTGGGGCGGCAGGGGGCGCGACAGATACGCAGTATTTT
v_gene: TRBV7-8; j_gene: TRBJ1-1; d_gene: -; abundance: -; CDR3aa: CASSLTNTEAFF; CDR3nt: TGTGCCAGCAGCTTAACGAACACTGAAGCTTTCTTT
v_gene: TRBV27; j_gene: TRBJ1-2; d_gene: -; abundance: -; CDR3aa: CASSFRVNDGYTF; CDR3nt: TGTGCCAGCAGTTTCAGGGTCAACGATGGCTACACCTTC
v_gene: TRBV27; j_gene: TRBJ2-3; d_gene: -; abundance: -; CDR3aa: CATGNWDTQYF; CDR3nt: TGTGCCACCGGGAACTGGGATACGCAGTATTTT
v_gene: TRBV29-1; j_gene: TRBJ2-7; d_gene: -; abundance: -; CDR3aa: CSVLWGREQYF; CDR3nt: TGCAGCGTCTTATGGGGTAGGGAGCAGTACTTC